One sample yielded the 10 T cell receptor beta chains listed below, sequenced in a study of CD8 T cells in ankylosing spondylitis. TCRdb processed the 5' RACE reads anew with MiXCR; each CDR3 protein has one entry. The sample contains about 200,000 distinct CDR3 sequences, 13% of which appear only once. The sample taken for sequencing was blood, either unsorted or a sorted T cell fraction (not recorded which). These receptors were obtained from a male donor with ankylosing spondylitis or in good health (not recorded which).

The sample holds a few counts of this clonotype. The rearrangement joins TRBV27 to TRBJ2-1; 14 nucleotides align to TRBD2. Germline V gene data show CDR1 as MNHEY and CDR2 as SMNVEV (reference sequence). The CDR3 covers 15 residues. J lost 10 bases, V lost 3 bases, and 5 bases had no gene match. CDR3 region: CASSLTSGGAQEQFF. CDR3 coding DNA: TGTGCCAGCAGTTTGACTAGCGGGGGGGCCCAAGAGCAGTTCTTC.

This clonotype has ten or more counts. The rearrangement links TRBV9 to TRBJ2-7; D call uncertain. In germline, CDR1 is SGDLS, CDR2 YYNGEE. V lost 0 bases and J lost 3, with 10 bases in between. The CDR3 contains 14 residues. The chain's CDR3 is CASSVGGGGYEQYF. The CDR3 nucleotides read TGTGCCAGCAGCGTAGGAGGCGGCGGCTACGAGCAGTACTTC. Based on the CDR3 plus reference TRBV9 and TRBJ2-7, the full variable domain is DSGVTQTPKHLITATGQRVTLRCSPRSGDLSVYWYQQSLDQGLQFLIQYYNGEERAKGNILERFSAQQFPDLHSELNLSSLELGDSALYFCASSVGGGGYEQYFGPGTRLTVT.

The table lists this clonotype with a few counts. This rearrangement joins TRBV29-1 to TRBJ2-1, with D possibly being TRBD1 or TRBD2 (5 bases each). Germline V gene data show CDR1 as SQVTM and CDR2 as ANQGSEA. The CDR3 is 14 amino acids. Trimming took 3 bases from V and 1 from J, leaving 10 bases between them. The CDR3 spells CSVEGERSYNEQFF. The CDR3 region has the DNA TGCAGCGTTGAGGGGGAAAGGTCCTACAATGAGCAGTTCTTC.

This clonotype was seen only a few times. J is TRBJ2-3 and V is TRBV11-2, with D perhaps matching TRBD2 (5 bases). The V gene's germline CDR1 is SGHAT and CDR2 FQNNGV. The CDR3 consists of 12 residues. V was clipped by 5 bases and J by 7 bases, with 10 bases between them. The CDR3 is CASSPDSHTQYF. The CDR3 coding sequence is TGTGCCAGCAGCCCGGACTCACATACGCAGTATTTT.

The chain carries TRBV25-1 and TRBJ2-2; D gene uncertain. In germline, CDR1 is MGHDK, CDR2 SYGVNS. The V end was cut by 4 bases, the J end by 8 bases, with 11 bases between. This CDR3 spans 13 amino acids. The CDR3 region has the DNA TGTGCCAGCAGTGTAGTGGGCCATGGGGAGCTGTTTTTT. This sequence encodes CASSVVGHGELFF.

The chain has TRBV20-1 and TRBJ2-1, with TRBD2 matching 12 bases. The V and J ends lost 3 bases and 0 bases, in that order; junction bases with no gene match: 15. CDR3 length: 20 amino acids. CDR1 is DFQATT, CDR2 SNEGSKA, per germline (reference sequence). The CDR3 coding sequence is TGCAGTGCTAGTCCCGAAGGGGGACTAGCGGGCCCCGGCTCCTACAATGAGCAGTTCTTC. Protein product: CSASPEGGLAGPGSYNEQFF.

This clonotype was seen a few times. The V call is TRBV7-6, the J call TRBJ2-3; 7 positions match TRBD2. This CDR3 has 18 amino acids. Germline V gene sequence: CDR1 SGHVS, CDR2 FNYEAQ. With 1 base clipped from V and 0 bases from J, the junction kept 10 bases outside the gene matches. This CDR3 is CASSLGAGAPGSTDTQYF. CDR3 in DNA: TGTGCCAGCAGCTTAGGGGCGGGAGCCCCGGGCAGCACAGATACGCAGTATTTT.

This clonotype was seen more than once but under ten times. The rearrangement uses TRBV11-2 and TRBJ1-2, with a possible D match to TRBD1 (5 bases). There are 14 residues in the CDR3. V was clipped by 5 bases and J by 4 bases, with 14 bases between them. Germline values: CDR1 SGHAT, CDR2 FQNNGV. The chain's CDR3 is CASSRSGTVYGYTF. CDR3 DNA: TGTGCCAGCAGCCGCTCCGGGACGGTCTATGGCTACACCTTC.

This chain uses TRBV5-5 with TRBJ2-1, with 7 bases that match TRBD1. Germline trimming cut 4 bases from V and 1 base from J; bases unmatched to any gene: 5. The CDR3 is 15 residues long. The germline CDR1 and CDR2 sequences are SGHKS and YYEKEE (reference sequence). The CDR3 nucleotides read TGTGCCAGCAGCAGCCGGGACAGTTCCTACAATGAGCAGTTCTTC. Translating gives CASSSRDSSYNEQFF.

Written as DNA, the CDR3 is TGTGCCAGCAGCTTACCCTCCAACTATGGCTACACCTTC. It codes for CASSLPSNYGYTF. This chain links TRBV7-9 with TRBJ1-2, with unresolved D. Trimming stripped 2 bases from V and 2 bases from J, with 6 bases between. CDR3 length: 13 amino acids. The germline V gene has CDR1 SEHNR and CDR2 FQNEAQ (reference sequence). Together with reference TRBV7-9 and TRBJ1-2, the CDR3 gives the full variable domain: DTGVSQNPRHKITKRGQNVTFRCDPISEHNRLYWYRQTLGQGPEFLTYFQNEAQLEKSRLLSDRFSAERPKGSFSTLEIQRTEQGDSAMYLCASSLPSNYGYTFGSGTRLTVV.